A selection of T cell receptor beta chains follows, all from one sample in a study of blood T cell repertoires in COVID-19. Profiled with immunoSEQ multiplex PCR; TCRdb holds only in-frame clones, not every one. Of about 200,000 clones in the sample, 70% to 90% were seen once. The source material was peripheral blood. The receptors stem from a woman between 65 and 79 years old with active or convalescent COVID-19. Each CDR3 is given with its conserved first and last residue. Fields, in order: clone size, J gene, D gene, V gene, CDR3 DNA, CDR3 protein. The D gene is left open where the match is weak. The size of a clone is reported for some rows only, either as once, few or many, or as a class for expanded clones.

. TRBJ2-1 . TRBV7-9 TGTGCCAGCAGCTTAGCAGGGGTGGGTTACAATGAGCAGTTCTTC CASSLAGVGYNEQFF
. TRBJ2-5 . TRBV12-3/TRBV12-4 TGTGCCAGCGGCCTGAGGATTGGTGAGACCCAGTACTTC CASGLRIGETQYF
. TRBJ2-7 . TRBV11-2 TGTGCCAGCAGCTTAGACCTCGCCTACGAGCAGTACTTC CASSLDLAYEQYF
. TRBJ2-5 . TRBV28 TGTGCCAGCAGTCCATTGGTCGGGGGTCAAGAGACCCAGTACTTC CASSPLVGGQETQYF
. TRBJ1-4 . TRBV20-1 TGCAGTGCTAGTGAGGGGCGAGTTGAAAAACTGTTTTTT CSASEGRVEKLFF
. TRBJ1-3 TRBD1 TRBV6-6 TGTGCCAGCAGTTACCCCTACAGGGGGACTGGAAACACCATATATTTT CASSYPYRGTGNTIYF
. TRBJ2-7 . TRBV5-5 TGTGCCAGCAGCCCTAGCCCGACCTCTACCTACGAGCAGTACTTC CASSPSPTSTYEQYF
. TRBJ1-2 . TRBV28 TGTGCCAGCAGTTTTGGCAGGGACTATGGCTACACCTTC CASSFGRDYGYTF
. TRBJ1-3 . TRBV6-5 TGTGCCAGCAGTTACGCAAGACAGGGAAACACCATATATTTT CASSYARQGNTIYF
. TRBJ2-7 TRBD1 TRBV5-6 TGTGCCAGCAGCTCGGGACAGGGGGCGCGTGAGCAGTACTTC CASSSGQGAREQYF
. TRBJ1-3 . TRBV6-6 TGTGCCAGCAGTTACGGGGGGGCGGGAAACACCATATATTTT CASSYGGAGNTIYF
. TRBJ1-2 . TRBV5-1 TGCGCCAGCAGCTTCGGGGAGGTATATGGCTACACCTTC CASSFGEVYGYTF
. TRBJ2-1 TRBD2 TRBV19 TGTGCCAGTACGGACGGGAGGGCAACGAGGAATGAGCAGTTCTTC CASTDGRATRNEQFF
. TRBJ2-3 . TRBV28 TGTGCCAGCAGTCTTGGGACTTACACAGATACGCAGTATTTT CASSLGTYTDTQYF
. TRBJ1-5 . TRBV6-5 TGTGCCAGCAGTCGCCACAGGGTGAATCAGCCCCAGCATTTT CASSRHRVNQPQHF
once TRBJ1-1 . TRBV9 TGTGCCAGCAGCGTAGGACCTCGACAGCCCGCTGAAGCTTTCTTT CASSVGPRQPAEAFF
few TRBJ1-4 . TRBV28 TGTGCCAGCAAGGGAGGCGGGGCTAATGAAAAACTGTTTTTT CASKGGGANEKLFF
. TRBJ2-1 TRBD2 TRBV19 TGTGCCAGTAGGGGGCGGGAGGGGTCCTACAATGAGCAGTTCTTC CASRGREGSYNEQFF
. TRBJ2-7 . TRBV2 TGTGCCTCCCAGACTCACAGGGAGCAGTACTTC CASQTHREQYF
. TRBJ2-1 TRBD2 TRBV5-1 TGCGCCAGCAGCCCTAGCGGCGGAGAACGGTACAATGAGCAGTTCTTC CASSPSGGERYNEQFF
. TRBJ2-1 . TRBV15 TGTGCCACCAGCAGAGCTAAGACAGAGCAGTTCTTC CATSRAKTEQFF
. TRBJ1-5 . TRBV6-1 TGTGCCAGCAGTGAAGCGCGGCGAGGGCCCATTTTTGGGAATCAGCCCCAGCATTTT CASSEARRGPIFGNQPQHF
. TRBJ1-1 TRBD1 TRBV6-5 TGTGCCAGCATTCCACAGGGGCTCGGCACTGAAGCTTTCTTT CASIPQGLGTEAFF
. TRBJ2-5 TRBD1 TRBV5-8 TGTGCCAGCAGCTTAGGGACAGGGGGAGAGACCCAGTACTTC CASSLGTGGETQYF
. TRBJ2-7 . TRBV11-3 TGTGCCAGCAGCTTGGGCGGGGCCAGCTACGAGCAGTACTTC CASSLGGASYEQYF
few TRBJ1-4 TRBD1 TRBV2 TGTGCCAGCTTAATGCGGACAGGCTGGTGGGAAAAACTGTTTTTT CASLMRTGWWEKLFF
. TRBJ2-3 TRBD2 TRBV6-5 TGTGCCAGCAGTTGGCAACGCGGGAGGGGCACAGATACGCAGTATTTT CASSWQRGRGTDTQYF
. TRBJ1-4 . TRBV4-1 TGCGCCAGCAGCCTCCGGACAGCAACTAATGAAAAACTGTTTTTT CASSLRTATNEKLFF
many TRBJ1-3 TRBD1 TRBV7-9 TGTGCCAGCAGCACCGACAGGGTAGGAGGAAACACCATATATTTT CASSTDRVGGNTIYF
. TRBJ2-1 TRBD2 TRBV4-1 TGCGCCAGCAGCCAAGTCCTCACTAGCGGGAGTATCAATGAGCAGTTCTTC CASSQVLTSGSINEQFF
. TRBJ1-3 . TRBV7-9 TGTGCCAGCAGACCCCAGGGCTCTGGAAACACCATATATTTT CASRPQGSGNTIYF
. TRBJ1-4 TRBD1 TRBV18 TGTGCCAGCTCAACGGGACAGGGCAGTGAAAAACTGTTTTTT CASSTGQGSEKLFF
. TRBJ2-1 . TRBV7-2 TGTGCCAGCAGCTTAGCCCTCCGTATTTCGGGGTACAATGAGCAGTTCTTC CASSLALRISGYNEQFF